Listed below are T cell receptor beta chains from one sample, sequenced in a study of T cell changes during pregnancy in multiple sclerosis. The protocol was immunoSEQ multiplex PCR, while the TCRdb copy is restricted to in-frame clones and leaves out a portion. The sample yields tens of thousands of clones, roughly 90% seen once. The sample here was CD4+ T cells from peripheral blood mononuclear cells, taken after pregnancy. These receptors came from a female donor with multiple sclerosis, enrolled in a pregnancy study. CDR3s include the opening cysteine and the closing phenylalanine or tryptophan. Fields, in order: CDR3 length, J gene, D gene, clone size, V gene, CDR3 protein, CDR3 DNA. The D gene is left open where the match is weak. Clone size appears in some rows only: once, few, many, or a class for an expanded clone.

14 TRBJ2-1 TRBD1 - TRBV2 CASIRDRGLDEQFF TGTGCCAGCATTCGGGACAGGGGGCTTGATGAGCAGTTCTTC
15 TRBJ1-3 TRBD1 - TRBV25-1 CASSEYRTGANTIYF TGTGCCAGCAGTGAATACAGGACAGGTGCAAACACCATATATTTT
15 TRBJ2-7 TRBD2 once TRBV11-2 CASSSLAGGIDEQYF TGTGCCAGCAGCTCGTTAGCGGGGGGTATCGACGAGCAGTACTTC
16 TRBJ1-2 - - TRBV25-1 CASSVSTGTPSYGYTF TGTGCCAGCAGTGTATCGACAGGCACACCCTCTTATGGCTACACCTTC
13 TRBJ2-5 - - TRBV7-2 CASSLGTQETQYF TGTGCCAGCAGCTTGGGCACCCAAGAGACCCAGTACTTC
14 TRBJ1-5 - - TRBV12-5 CASGADRSNQPQHF TGTGCTAGTGGGGCCGACAGGAGCAATCAGCCCCAGCATTTT
17 TRBJ2-2 TRBD2 - TRBV27 CASSDPPLAGYTGELFF TGTGCCAGCAGTGATCCCCCGTTAGCGGGGTACACCGGGGAGCTGTTTTTT
14 TRBJ1-1 - - TRBV10-3 CAISEIQGITEAFF TGTGCCATCAGTGAGATTCAGGGAATCACTGAAGCTTTCTTT
13 TRBJ1-1 - - TRBV6-4 CASSDWTGTEAFF TGTGCCAGCAGTGACTGGACGGGGACTGAAGCTTTCTTT
14 TRBJ1-1 - - TRBV10-3 CAISDHLEGREAFF TGTGCCATCAGTGACCACCTGGAGGGGCGGGAGGCTTTCTTT
13 TRBJ1-6 - - TRBV10-3 CAISDNRARPLHF TGTGCCATCAGTGATAACAGGGCGAGGCCCCTCCACTTT
14 TRBJ1-1 - - TRBV5-1 CASSLLQGRTEAFF TGCGCCAGCAGCTTATTACAGGGCCGAACTGAAGCTTTCTTT
16 TRBJ2-3 TRBD2 - TRBV2 CASTLPLAGVTDTQYF TGTGCCAGCACCCTACCCCTAGCGGGGGTGACAGATACGCAGTATTTT
16 TRBJ2-7 TRBD1 - TRBV19 CASSPEVGTGTYEQYF TGTGCCAGTAGCCCCGAGGTGGGGACAGGGACCTACGAGCAGTACTTC
15 TRBJ1-5 - - TRBV19 CASSIGRERGLPQHF TGTGCCAGTAGTATAGGAAGGGAGCGGGGCCTGCCCCAGCATTTT
14 TRBJ1-3 - - TRBV9 CASSAGALGNTIYF TGTGCCAGCAGCGCAGGGGCCCTGGGAAACACCATATATTTT
13 TRBJ2-7 TRBD1 - TRBV7-9 CAVRDRGNYEQYF TGTGCCGTCCGGGACAGGGGAAACTACGAGCAGTACTTC
15 TRBJ1-2 TRBD1 - TRBV5-3 CARSPRTGGASGYTF TGTGCCAGAAGCCCGAGGACAGGGGGCGCCTCTGGCTACACCTTC
14 TRBJ1-2 - - TRBV6-5 CASSYGRTGYGYTF TGTGCCAGCAGTTACGGACGTACAGGCTATGGCTACACCTTC
14 TRBJ1-4 - - TRBV7-9 CASSLEGRGEKLFF TGTGCCAGCAGCTTGGAGGGGCGCGGAGAAAAACTGTTTTTT
14 TRBJ2-3 TRBD1 - TRBV11-1 CASLLTGGQDTQYF TGTGCCAGCCTACTGACAGGGGGCCAAGATACGCAGTATTTT
14 TRBJ1-5 TRBD1 - TRBV7-8 CASSFGQENQPQHF TGTGCCAGCAGCTTCGGACAGGAGAATCAGCCCCAGCATTTT
14 TRBJ1-3 - once TRBV4-2 CVSSQTTGTNTIYF TGTGTCAGCAGCCAAACTACAGGGACGAACACCATATATTTT
15 TRBJ1-1 TRBD1 once TRBV5-6 CASSEIHRGTTEAFF TGTGCCAGCAGCGAGATTCACAGGGGTACCACTGAAGCTTTCTTT
13 TRBJ1-1 - once TRBV6-1 CASSSRGNTEAFF TGTGCCAGCAGTTCTCGCGGGAACACTGAAGCTTTCTTT
15 TRBJ1-1 - - TRBV7-9 CASIPNPGLGTEAFF TGTGCCAGCATCCCTAATCCGGGACTCGGGACTGAAGCTTTCTTT
13 TRBJ1-1 - - TRBV18 CASSPPGRGVAFF TGTGCCAGCTCACCACCCGGGAGGGGGGTTGCTTTCTTT
15 TRBJ2-7 - - TRBV9 CASSVAPDSLYEQYF TGTGCCAGCAGCGTAGCCCCGGACAGTCTCTACGAGCAGTACTTC
15 TRBJ2-5 TRBD1 - TRBV5-4 CASSGQGTGQETQYF TGTGCCAGCAGCGGACAGGGGACAGGCCAAGAGACCCAGTACTTC
20 TRBJ2-5 TRBD2 - TRBV5-4 CASSLESGTSGGHARETQYF TGTGCCAGCAGCCTAGAGTCCGGGACTAGCGGGGGGCACGCGAGGGAGACCCAGTACTTC
15 TRBJ1-3 - - TRBV2 CASRPQTVSGNTIYF TGTGCCAGCAGGCCCCAGACAGTTTCCGGAAACACCATATATTTT
13 TRBJ1-2 - - TRBV19 CASSRQQNYGYTF TGTGCCAGTAGTAGACAGCAAAACTATGGCTACACCTTC
13 TRBJ1-1 - - TRBV4-3 CASSQEGDTEAFF TGCGCCAGCAGCCAAGAGGGAGACACTGAAGCTTTCTTT
16 TRBJ2-3 TRBD2 - TRBV7-3 CASSQRAGGKADTQYF TGTGCCAGCAGCCAACGAGCGGGGGGGAAGGCAGATACGCAGTATTTT
14 TRBJ2-4 - - TRBV9 CASSVAGWIDIQYF TGTGCCAGCAGCGTAGCGGGGTGGATAGACATTCAGTACTTC
13 TRBJ1-1 - few TRBV5-4 CASSLGAHAEAFF TGTGCCAGCAGCTTGGGGGCCCACGCTGAAGCTTTCTTT
16 TRBJ2-7 TRBD2 - TRBV5-1 CASSLVSGGAAYEQYF TGCGCCAGCAGCCTCGTGAGCGGGGGAGCGGCCTACGAGCAGTACTTC
13 TRBJ1-1 - few TRBV6-5 CASSYRQPTEAFF TGTGCCAGCAGTTACCGACAGCCCACTGAAGCTTTCTTT
15 TRBJ1-4 - - TRBV9 CASSVLAGENEKLFF TGTGCCAGCAGCGTACTAGCAGGGGAAAATGAAAAACTGTTTTTT
11 TRBJ1-2 - - TRBV20-1 CSARAGIGYTF TGCAGTGCTAGAGCCGGGATTGGCTACACCTTC
14 TRBJ2-7 TRBD2 - TRBV4-2 CASSQQRGGYEQYF TGTGCCAGCAGCCAACAGCGGGGGGGCTACGAGCAGTACTTC
16 TRBJ2-2 TRBD2 - TRBV9 CASSARRGGATGELFF TGTGCCAGCAGCGCCCGGCGGGGGGGAGCCACCGGGGAGCTGTTTTTT
15 TRBJ1-2 - - TRBV7-8 CASSLVALEGGGYTF TGTGCCAGCAGCTTAGTAGCGCTCGAGGGGGGGGGCTACACCTTC
21 TRBJ1-4 TRBD1 - TRBV9 CASSPQPPGTGTFRTNEKLFF TGTGCCAGCAGCCCTCAACCCCCCGGGACAGGGACCTTCCGCACTAATGAAAAACTGTTTTTT
13 TRBJ2-1 - - TRBV7-3 CASRPQGSNEQFF TGTGCCAGCAGGCCACAGGGAAGCAATGAGCAGTTCTTC
15 TRBJ2-6 - - TRBV6-4 CASSWGGAGANVLTF TGTGCCAGCAGCTGGGGAGGAGCTGGGGCCAACGTCCTGACTTTC
14 TRBJ2-7 TRBD2 - TRBV7-3 CASSQAGGSYEQYF TGTGCCAGCAGCCAGGCGGGGGGATCCTACGAGCAGTACTTC
14 TRBJ2-7 - - TRBV11-2 CASSFQASTYEQYF TGTGCCAGCAGCTTCCAAGCTTCGACCTACGAGCAGTACTTC
14 TRBJ1-2 - - TRBV6-5 CASCTGPGGFGYTF TGTGCCAGCTGCACAGGGCCGGGGGGTTTTGGCTACACCTTC
14 TRBJ1-2 - - TRBV2 CASSAGLNNYGYTF TGTGCCAGCAGCGCGGGACTAAACAACTATGGCTACACCTTC
16 TRBJ1-3 - once TRBV11-2 CASSSPLRGDGNTIYF TGTGCCAGCAGCTCCCCCCTTCGGGGTGACGGAAACACCATATATTTT
14 TRBJ1-2 TRBD1 - TRBV5-6 CASSGQGGDYGYTF TGTGCCAGCAGCGGACAGGGAGGGGACTATGGCTACACCTTC
17 TRBJ1-6 TRBD1 - TRBV7-6 CASSLASSTGGNSPLHF TGTGCCAGCAGCTTAGCTTCATCCACAGGGGGTAATTCACCCCTCCACTTT
15 TRBJ1-6 - - TRBV6-1 CASSEAGQRYSPLHF TGTGCCAGCAGTGAAGCCGGTCAGCGGTACTCACCCCTCCACTTT
15 TRBJ1-1 - - TRBV19 CASSILTGQRIGAFF TGTGCCAGTAGTATTCTGACTGGACAGAGGATTGGAGCTTTCTTT
17 TRBJ1-3 - - TRBV7-8 CASSPQTLLQRRNTIYF TGTGCCAGCAGCCCTCAAACCCTGTTACAGAGAAGGAACACCATATATTTT
14 TRBJ2-5 TRBD2 - TRBV28 CASKSAGGPKTQYF TGTGCCAGCAAGTCAGCGGGGGGGCCAAAGACCCAGTACTTC
15 TRBJ2-3 TRBD2 - TRBV11-3 CASSPGLAGTDTQYF TGTGCCAGCAGCCCGGGACTAGCGGGGACAGATACGCAGTATTTT
12 TRBJ1-1 TRBD1 - TRBV4-3 CASSQVLGTGCF TGCGCCAGCAGCCAGGTTCTCGGGACAGGTTGTTTT